These 27 T cell receptor beta chains were sequenced from one sample in a study of T cell responses to AZD1222 COVID-19 vaccine. Libraries were prepared by immunoSEQ multiplex PCR; TCRdb keeps only in-frame clonotypes and omits some of them. The profile shows 130,000 to 150,000 clones, 89% of them singletons. This sample comprised peripheral blood, obtained 28 days after the second AZD1222 dose. These receptors all come from an adult who received the AZD1222 COVID-19 vaccine.

This clone was detected once. This sequence joins TRBV6-2 or TRBV6-3 and TRBJ2-7, with D unresolved. CDR3 size: 13 residues. With 1 base removed from V and 4 bases from J, the gap between germline ends came to 8 bases. CDR1 and CDR2 (germline): MNHEY, SVGEGT. The CDR3 here is CASSYYGRYEQYF. The CDR3 DNA reads TGTGCCAGCAGTTACTACGGGCGGTACGAGCAGTACTTC.

The table lists this clone with a count of one. The rearrangement joins TRBV5-6 to TRBJ1-5, with TRBD1 as a possible D gene (6 bases). V was shortened by 1 base and J by 0 bases, with 14 bases between the two germline ends. Per germline, CDR1 SGHDT and CDR2 YYEEEE. The length of the CDR3 is 17 residues. The CDR3 loop reads CASSLQGMGYSNQPQHF. The CDR3 DNA reads as TGTGCCAGCAGCTTGCAGGGGATGGGGTATAGCAATCAGCCCCAGCATTTT.

This sequence joins TRBV6-1 and TRBJ2-2; unclear D gene. V lost 2 bases and J 1 base, leaving 8 bases between the germline ends. The CDR3 length is 15 residues. CDR1 and CDR2 from the germline V gene are MNHNS and SASEGT. The CDR3 DNA reads TGTGCCAGCAGTGAATTCCAGATGAACACCGGGGAGCTGTTTTTT. It yields the protein CASSEFQMNTGELFF.

V and J are TRBV2 and TRBJ2-7; D call uncertain. Germline loops: CDR1 SNHLY, CDR2 FYNNEI. The CDR3 has 11 residues. The V gene lost 7 bases and the J gene lost 9 bases, with 13 bases spanning the gap. CDR3 coding DNA: TGTGCCAGCACTTCGGTGTCTGGGCAGTACTTC. The encoded protein is CASTSVSGQYF.

This rearrangement joins TRBV10-1 to TRBJ2-5; 13 bases agree with TRBD2. The V gene end was trimmed by 3 bases and the J gene end by 5 bases; junction bases not matched to a gene: 9. Germline V gene sequence: CDR1 WNHNN, CDR2 SYGVQD (reference sequence). This CDR3 has 17 amino acids. CDR3 amino acids: CASSEGTSGAPTETQYF. The CDR3 region has the DNA TGCGCCAGCAGTGAAGGGACTAGCGGGGCCCCAACCGAGACCCAGTACTTC.

The chain uses TRBV7-3 and TRBJ1-4, with 7 bases that match TRBD1. Germline V lookup: CDR1 SGHTA, CDR2 FQGTGA. V lost 5 bases and J lost 0; bases outside the gene matches: 12. The length of the CDR3 is 18 residues. CDR3 residues: CASSVEKDRTSTNEKLFF. The CDR3 DNA is TGTGCCAGCAGCGTCGAAAAGGACAGGACCTCAACTAATGAAAAACTGTTTTTT.

This chain uses TRBV11-3 with TRBJ2-4; D possibly matches TRBD1 or TRBD2 (6 bases each). The CDR3 covers 19 residues. The V gene lost 5 bases and the J gene lost 1 base, with 24 bases spanning the gap. Germline-derived CDR1 and CDR2 are SGHNT and YENEEA. The CDR3 loop reads CASSPVGRGGPSAKNIQYF. In DNA, the CDR3 is TGTGCCAGCAGCCCTGTTGGACGTGGGGGGCCTAGCGCCAAAAACATTCAGTACTTC.

This CDR3 is CASSPPGLAVADTQYF. In DNA form, the CDR3 reads TGTGCCAGCAGCCCCCCGGGACTAGCGGTTGCAGATACGCAGTATTTT. The chain has TRBV7-9 and TRBJ2-3; TRBD2 matches at 11 bases. Trimming at V came to 5 bases and at J to 4 bases, leaving 8 bases not matched to a gene. The CDR3 is 16 residues long. CDR1 and CDR2 from the germline V gene are SEHNR and FQNEAQ (reference sequence).

A single count supports this clone. The chain carries TRBV12-2 and TRBJ2-3; the D call in the table, TRBD2, was not verified against the DNA. TRBV12-2 is annotated as a pseudogene. This CDR3 is built from 14 residues. The DNA for the CDR3 is TGTGCAAGTCGCCTCCGGGACTTCACAGATACGCAGTATTTT. It is translated as CASRLRDFTDTQYF.

The rearrangement links TRBV28 to TRBJ1-1; TRBD1 matches 7 bases. Germline V gene sequence: CDR1 MDHEN, CDR2 SYDVKM. Trimming took 7 bases from V and 0 from J; bases not matched to a gene: 11. The CDR3 has 16 residues. The CDR3 is CASNLRSRGLNTEAFF. The CDR3, as DNA: TGTGCCAGCAACCTAAGATCCAGGGGGTTGAACACTGAAGCTTTCTTT.

The V call is TRBV9, the J call TRBJ2-5; 7 nucleotides align to TRBD2. This CDR3 spans 15 amino acids. With V trimmed by 0 bases and J by 5 bases, 7 bases remained unmatched. The V gene's germline CDR1 is SGDLS and CDR2 YYNGEE. CDR3 sequence: CASSVAGLGTETQYF. CDR3 DNA sequence: TGTGCCAGCAGCGTAGCCGGACTAGGGACGGAGACCCAGTACTTC.

The V call is TRBV11-2, the J call TRBJ2-1; D remains unclear. The CDR3 has 14 residues. Trimming shortened V by 1 base and J by 0 bases, and 4 bases separated the two germline ends. Germline V gene lookup returns CDR1 SGHAT and CDR2 FQNNGV. The CDR3 spells CASSLASSYNEQFF. CDR3 DNA sequence: TGTGCCAGCAGCTTAGCTAGCTCCTACAATGAGCAGTTCTTC.

The genes are TRBV19 and TRBJ1-3; D unresolved. V lost 5 bases and J lost 0, with 14 bases in between. Germline CDR1 and CDR2: LNHDA and SQIVND (reference sequence). The CDR3 has 16 residues. The CDR3 loop is CASSRRLVNSGNTIYF. In DNA form, the CDR3 reads TGTGCCAGTAGTCGCCGGCTGGTAAACTCTGGAAACACCATATATTTT.

This rearrangement joins TRBV10-3 to TRBJ1-6, with a weak D call TRBD1 (6 bases). This CDR3 is built from 13 residues. CDR1 and CDR2 (germline): ENHRY, SYGVKD. V lost 6 bases and J lost 8, with 11 bases in between. CDR3 in amino acids: CAIRRGEDSPLHF. Written as DNA, the CDR3 is TGTGCCATCAGGAGGGGGGAGGATTCACCCCTCCACTTT.

The gene calls are TRBV7-2 and TRBJ2-1; a possible D gene is TRBD2 (6 bases). This CDR3 contains 15 residues. Germline V gene data show CDR1 as SGHTA and CDR2 as FQGNSA. V shed 5 bases and J shed 7 bases, with 18 bases lying between them. The CDR3 sequence: CASSPGERHTNEQFF. CDR3 in DNA: TGTGCCAGCAGCCCGGGGGAGCGGCATACGAATGAGCAGTTCTTC.

The chain combines TRBV2 with TRBJ2-5; 8 nucleotides align to TRBD2. The J segment lost 5 bases and the V segment lost 3 bases, leaving 11 bases of the junction unmatched. Germline V gene sequence: CDR1 SNHLY, CDR2 FYNNEI. This CDR3 is built from 16 residues. CDR3 protein: CASSDTYGGRKETQYF. The CDR3 region has the DNA TGTGCCAGCAGTGACACCTATGGCGGGAGGAAGGAGACCCAGTACTTC.

The rearrangement links TRBV5-1 to TRBJ2-3; 8 bases are a match to TRBD2. Germline V CDR1 and CDR2: SGHRS, YFSETQ. The CDR3 spans 15 residues. The junction had 12 bases not matched to a gene; V was cut back by 5 bases and J by 7 bases. CDR3 amino acids: CASSSSGSKGNTQYF. The CDR3 DNA reads TGCGCCAGCAGTTCTAGCGGGTCTAAAGGCAATACGCAGTATTTT.

The chain links TRBV4-2 to TRBJ1-5; D ambiguous. This CDR3 comprises 16 residues. Trimming took 0 bases from V and 1 from J, leaving 10 bases between them. Germline V CDR1 and CDR2: LGHNA, YNFKEQ. In nucleotides, the CDR3 is TGTGCCAGCAGCCAAGAACAGTATGTCAGCAATCAGCCCCAGCATTTT. It encodes CASSQEQYVSNQPQHF.

V and J are TRBV2 and TRBJ1-1; D perhaps matches TRBD1 (5 bases). The V and J ends lost 7 bases and 5 bases respectively, with 14 bases between them. Germline V CDR1 and CDR2: SNHLY, FYNNEI. The CDR3 extends over 13 amino acids. The CDR3 DNA reads as TGTGCCAGCAAGGTGGGGCGTGCGACTGAAGCTTTCTTT. This translates into CASKVGRATEAFF.

The chain recombines TRBV6-2 or TRBV6-3 with TRBJ1-2, with TRBD1 matching over 9 bases. Germline values: CDR1 MNHEY, CDR2 SVGEGT. V was pared by 2 bases and J by 4 bases, with 5 bases of the junction left unmatched. CDR3 size: 15 residues. CDR3 residues: CASSYAGTGTYGYTF. The CDR3 nucleotides read TGTGCCAGCAGTTACGCCGGGACAGGGACCTATGGCTACACCTTC.

In regard to this clone: Other DNA sequences of this sample code for an identical CDR3. This chain links TRBV9 with TRBJ1-2, with D possibly being TRBD1 (6 bases). Between the trimmed V and J ends, which lost 1 base and 2 bases, there was a span of 6 bases. The CDR3 has 13 residues. Germline-derived CDR1 and CDR2 are SGDLS and YYNGEE. CDR3 sequence: CASSVQGNYGYTF. The CDR3 nucleotides read TGTGCCAGCAGCGTACAGGGGAACTATGGCTACACCTTC.

This rearrangement joins TRBV7-8 to TRBJ1-6, with 9 bases that match TRBD1. The trim removed 4 bases at V and 6 bases at J, leaving 7 bases unmatched. CDR3 size: 16 residues. Germline CDR1 SGHVS, CDR2 FQNEAQ. The CDR3 DNA reads as TGTGCCAGCAGCTCTTCCGGGACAGGGCTTAATTCACCCCTCCACTTT. Translating it yields CASSSSGTGLNSPLHF.

This chain links TRBV19 with TRBJ1-1; tentatively, D is TRBD1 (5 bases). CDR3 length: 15 amino acids. In germline, CDR1 is LNHDA, CDR2 SQIVND (reference sequence). V lost 6 bases, J lost 0 bases, and 14 bases lay in between. This CDR3 reads CASRTGTTLNTEAFF. The DNA for the CDR3 is TGTGCCAGTAGAACAGGAACTACCTTGAACACTGAAGCTTTCTTT.

This chain joins TRBV30 and TRBJ1-2; D remains ambiguous. The CDR3 is 12 amino acids. Germline assignment: CDR1 GTSNPN and CDR2 SVGIG (reference sequence). The ends were cut back, 3 bases at V and 6 bases at J, with 11 bases in the middle. CDR3 sequence reads: CAWRELIHGYTF. CDR3 in DNA: TGTGCCTGGAGAGAACTGATCCATGGCTACACCTTC.

This chain connects TRBV5-1 to TRBJ2-1, with a possible D match to TRBD1 (6 bases). V lost 4 bases and J lost 3, with 17 bases in between. Germline V lookup: CDR1 SGHRS, CDR2 YFSETQ. The CDR3 loop spans 16 amino acids. The CDR3 loop reads CASSLRGGNSYNEQFF. The CDR3 coding sequence is TGCGCCAGCAGCCTACGAGGGGGTAATAGCTACAATGAGCAGTTCTTC.

The chain joins TRBV2 to TRBJ2-6, with D possibly matching TRBD2 (5 bases). CDR1 SNHLY and CDR2 FYNNEI come from the germline V gene. CDR3 length: 14 residues. V lost 3 bases, J lost 4 bases, and 7 bases lay in between. Here the CDR3 reads CASSEEVGANVLTF. CDR3 coding DNA: TGTGCCAGCAGTGAGGAGGTCGGGGCCAACGTCCTGACTTTC. Full variable domain (outside the CDR3, taken from reference TRBV2 and TRBJ2-6): EPEVTQTPSHQVTQMGQEVILRCVPISNHLYFYWYRQILGQKVEFLVSFYNNEISEKSEIFDDQFSVERPDGSNFTLKIRSTKLEDSAMYFCASSEEVGANVLTFGAGSRLTVL.

The V call is TRBV2, the J call TRBJ1-6; weak D call: TRBD1 (5 bases). V was cut by 7 bases and J by 11 bases, with 12 bases left in between. The CDR3 is made up of 12 amino acids. From germline, CDR1 is SNHLY and CDR2 FYNNEI. In DNA form, the CDR3 reads TGTGCCAGCACCCCAGGGTATACACCCCTCCACTTT. Amino acid sequence: CASTPGYTPLHF. The variable domain in full, with the rest retrieved from reference TRBV2 and TRBJ1-6, is EPEVTQTPSHQVTQMGQEVILRCVPISNHLYFYWYRQILGQKVEFLVSFYNNEISEKSEIFDDQFSVERPDGSNFTLKIRSTKLEDSAMYFCASTPGYTPLHFGNGTRLTVT.